Below, 30 T cell receptor beta chains from the same sample are listed, as sequenced in a study of shared clonotypes between healthy human individuals. TCRdb keeps only in-frame clones here, not all; method: immunoSEQ multiplex PCR. The data contain over a million clones, approximately 68% of them singletons. The sequenced sample consisted of memory CD4+ T cells sorted from blood. The sample's subset: CD45RA-negative fraction. These receptors were obtained from a man between 18 and 29 years old in good health.

In DNA, the CDR3 is TGTGCCAGCAGTTCTGATTCGGCCCGATTAGGCGAGCAGTACTTC. The encoded protein is CASSSDSARLGEQYF. The chain couples TRBV6-6 to TRBJ2-7, with D unclear. This CDR3 comprises 15 residues. CDR1 MNHNY and CDR2 SVGAGI come from the germline V gene (reference sequence). The V end was cut by 4 bases, the J end by 6 bases, with 19 bases between.

The chain recombines TRBV7-9 with TRBJ1-5; D perhaps matches TRBD1 (5 bases). Germline CDR1 reads SEHNR; CDR2 reads FQNEAQ (reference sequence). This CDR3 is built from 15 residues. V lost 8 bases, J lost 1 base, and 15 bases lay in between. The CDR3 DNA is TGTGCCAGCCAGACGGGGACGGGGAGCAATCAGCCCCAGCATTTT. This gives the protein CASQTGTGSNQPQHF.

The chain recombines TRBV5-1 with TRBJ2-1; TRBD2 agrees at 10 bases. The CDR3 extends over 17 amino acids. The V segment lost 2 bases and the J segment 2 bases; nucleotides outside the gene matches: 7. Germline-derived CDR1 and CDR2 are SGHRS and YFSETQ. Here the CDR3 DNA reads TGCGCCAGCAGCTTTGGTGTAGCGGGGGGTACCTACAATGAGCAGTTCTTC. Translated: CASSFGVAGGTYNEQFF.

This sequence joins TRBV11-2 and TRBJ1-4; 9 positions match TRBD1. CDR3 length equals 13 residues. Looked up from germline, CDR1 is SGHAT and CDR2 is FQNNGV. Unmatched junction bases numbered 3, after V lost 5 bases and J lost 8 bases. The CDR3 nucleotides are TGTGCCAGCAGCACGGGACAGGGAGAAAAACTGTTTTTT. Protein: CASSTGQGEKLFF.

The J gene is TRBJ2-5, the V gene TRBV11-2; a weak D match, TRBD2 (5 bases). The closer fit of TRBJ2-7 to the DNA end suggests the J call may be wrong. The CDR3 extends over 15 amino acids. CDR1 is SGHAT and CDR2 is FQNNGV in the germline V gene. CDR3 sequence: CASSPTRDILYEQYF. CDR3 nucleotide sequence: TGTGCCAGCAGCCCCACACGGGATATTCTTTACGAGCAGTACTTC.

This clone occurred once. The gene calls are TRBV28 and TRBJ2-1, with 7 bases aligning to TRBD2. The CDR3 spans 14 residues. V shed 7 bases and J 15 bases; nucleotides not matched to a gene: 18. Germline-derived CDR1 and CDR2 are MDHEN and SYDVKM. DNA of the CDR3: TGTGCCAGCACCCTGACTAGCAGAACCAATGAAGTGTTCTTC. This translates into CASTLTSRTNEVFF. The whole variable domain, filled in from reference TRBV28 and TRBJ2-1, reads DVKVTQSSRYLVKRTGEKVFLECVQDMDHENMFWYRQDPGLGLRLIYFSYDVKMKEKGDIPEGYSVSREKKERFSLILESASTNQTSMYLCASTLTSRTNEVFFGPGTRLTVL.

The chain joins TRBV5-6 to TRBJ1-2; D may be TRBD1 (5 bases). Germline lookup yields CDR1 SGHDT and CDR2 YYEEEE. This CDR3 spans 14 amino acids. The ends were cut back, 6 bases at V and 0 bases at J, with 12 bases in the middle. The CDR3 reads CASIRRGPNYGYTF. In DNA form, the CDR3 reads TGTGCCAGCATCCGGAGGGGCCCTAACTATGGCTACACCTTC.

The chain is built from TRBV11-2 and TRBJ1-3; D perhaps matches TRBD1 (5 bases). In germline, CDR1 is SGHAT, CDR2 FQNNGV. The V end was cut by 1 base, the J end by 0 bases, with 13 bases between. The CDR3 length is 17 residues. CDR3 region: CASSLASGGFSGNTIYF. The CDR3 bases are TGTGCCAGCAGCTTAGCAAGCGGGGGTTTCTCTGGAAACACCATATATTTT.

The chain carries TRBV4-1 and TRBJ2-5; no reliable D call. The CDR3 spans 18 residues. Trimming cost V 0 bases and J 0 bases, with 17 bases left between them. Looked up from germline, CDR1 is MGHRA and CDR2 is YSYEKL. The CDR3 protein is CASSQDVSPHTDQETQYF. The CDR3 nucleotides are TGCGCCAGCAGCCAAGATGTAAGTCCCCATACAGACCAAGAGACCCAGTACTTC.

This rearrangement joins TRBV27 to TRBJ2-5; maybe TRBD2 (6 bases). Per the germline V gene, CDR1 is MNHEY and CDR2 is SMNVEV (reference sequence). With 2 bases removed from V and 1 base from J, the gap between germline ends came to 8 bases. The CDR3 is 14 residues long. The DNA for the CDR3 is TGTGCCAGCAGTTTACTTAGCGGCCAAGAGACCCAGTACTTC. Protein sequence: CASSLLSGQETQYF.

Of note for this clone: Different DNA sequences within this sample yield the same CDR3. V gene TRBV5-1 combines with J gene TRBJ2-7, with D maybe TRBD1 (6 bases). The germline CDR1 and CDR2 sequences are SGHRS and YFSETQ. The length of the CDR3 is 14 residues. Trimming pared 2 bases from V and 4 bases from J, leaving 13 bases between. The CDR3 region is CASSLQGLSYEQYF. The CDR3 bases are TGCGCCAGCAGCTTACAGGGTCTTAGTTACGAGCAGTACTTC.

V is TRBV7-9 and J is TRBJ1-1; maybe TRBD1 (6 bases). The CDR3 is 14 residues long. Trimming took off 8 bases at V and 1 base at J, with 14 bases between the two ends. The V gene's germline CDR1 is SEHNR and CDR2 FQNEAQ (reference sequence). The CDR3 DNA is TGTGCCAGCCTTGGGGGCGTTAGGAACACTGAAGCTTTCTTT. The encoded protein is CASLGGVRNTEAFF.

This clone was detected a few times. The chain combines TRBV30 with TRBJ1-1; perhaps TRBD1 as D (5 bases). The germline V gene has CDR1 GTSNPN and CDR2 SVGIG (reference sequence). This CDR3 has 15 residues. Trimming took 0 bases from V and 4 from J, leaving 15 bases between them. The CDR3 DNA sequence: TGTGCCTGGAGTGTCCCGCGGCGGGGGACCACTGAAGCTTTCTTT. Protein product: CAWSVPRRGTTEAFF.

This clone was picked up a small number of times. The chain uses TRBV19 and TRBJ1-2, with D maybe TRBD1 (6 bases). The germline gives CDR1 LNHDA, CDR2 SQIVND (reference sequence). CDR3 length equals 15 residues. V was cut by 5 bases and J by 4 bases, with 17 bases left in between. CDR3 protein: CASSSDQGMRYGYTF. CDR3 bases: TGTGCCAGTAGTTCCGACCAGGGGATGCGCTATGGCTACACCTTC.

The V and J genes are TRBV28 and TRBJ1-2; D perhaps matches TRBD1 (5 bases). V was cut by 2 bases and J by 1 base, with 14 bases left in between. CDR1 and CDR2 (germline): MDHEN, SYDVKM. This CDR3 spans 16 amino acids. The CDR3 nucleotides are TGTGCCAGCAGTTTAAATGGCCAGGGTATTAACTATGGCTACACCTTC. Translation: CASSLNGQGINYGYTF.

The chain employs TRBV10-2 and TRBJ2-5; the D is unclear. V dropped 8 bases and J dropped 5 bases, with 18 bases sitting between them. The CDR3 is 14 amino acids. In germline, CDR1 is WSHSY, CDR2 SAAADI. CDR3 coding DNA: TGCGCCAGCCAGTTTGATACAGTCCGGGAGACCCAGTACTTC. This gives the protein CASQFDTVRETQYF.

This clone appeared a few times. The genes are TRBV5-1 and TRBJ2-3; no definite D call. CDR1 SGHRS and CDR2 YFSETQ come from the germline V gene. V lost 0 bases, J lost 2 bases, and 19 bases lay in between. The length of the CDR3 is 18 residues. CDR3 amino acids: CASSLVGSTLLLTDTQYF. The DNA for the CDR3 is TGCGCCAGCAGCTTGGTGGGAAGTACCCTCCTCCTCACAGATACGCAGTATTTT. Full variable domain (remainder filled in from reference TRBV5-1 and TRBJ2-3): KAGVTQTPRYLIKTRGQQVTLSCSPISGHRSVSWYQQTPGQGLQFLFEYFSETQRNKGNFPGRFSGRQFSNSRSEMNVSTLELGDSALYLCASSLVGSTLLLTDTQYFGPGTRLTVL.

Comment on this clone: This sample also contains other DNA sequences that code for the same CDR3. The rearrangement joins TRBV6-5 to TRBJ2-7, with D tentatively TRBD1 (6 bases). Trimming shortened V by 6 bases and J by 4 bases, and 7 bases separated the two germline ends. Germline V CDR1 and CDR2: MNHEY, SVGAGI. The CDR3 runs 11 residues. CDR3 sequence reads: CASRQGYEQYF. The CDR3, as DNA: TGTGCCAGCAGACAGGGTTACGAGCAGTACTTC.

The chain is built from TRBV19 and TRBJ1-5; D is undetermined. The CDR3 runs 18 residues. Trimming took 5 bases from V and 0 from J, leaving 20 bases between them. CDR1 is LNHDA, CDR2 SQIVND, per germline (reference sequence). The CDR3 nucleotides are TGTGCCAGTAGTTCTTTAGGCGGCGTAACAGTTAGCAATCAGCCCCAGCATTTT. This codes for CASSSLGGVTVSNQPQHF. The full variable domain, completed using reference TRBV19 and TRBJ1-5, is DGGITQSPKYLFRKEGQNVTLSCEQNLNHDAMYWYRQDPGQGLRLIYYSQIVNDFQKGDIAEGYSVSREKKESFPLTVTSAQKNPTAFYLCASSSLGGVTVSNQPQHFGDGTRLSIL.

This chain joins TRBV2 and TRBJ2-6; a weak D match, TRBD1 (7 bases). The germline gives CDR1 SNHLY, CDR2 FYNNEI. The CDR3 totals 15 residues. V lost 7 bases and J 3 bases, leaving 13 bases between the germline ends. CDR3 in amino acids: CASTPGGGGANVLTF. The CDR3 DNA reads TGTGCCAGCACCCCAGGGGGAGGTGGGGCCAACGTCCTGACTTTC.

V gene TRBV5-6 combines with J gene TRBJ1-5; D may be TRBD1 (5 bases). The germline gives CDR1 SGHDT, CDR2 YYEEEE. Between the trimmed V and J ends, which lost 2 bases and 4 bases, there was a span of 10 bases. The CDR3 length is 14 residues. The CDR3 is CASSFTGTNQPQHF. CDR3 DNA sequence: TGTGCCAGCAGCTTCACCGGGACGAATCAGCCCCAGCATTTT.

The chain is built from TRBV29-1 and TRBJ2-2; D uncertain. CDR1 and CDR2 (germline): SQVTM, ANQGSEA. V gave up 7 bases and J gave up 3 bases, with 9 bases separating them. This CDR3 region has 12 residues. The DNA for the CDR3 is TGCAGCGCAACCAGTGACACCGGGGAGCTGTTTTTT. It specifies CSATSDTGELFF.

This clone has just one count. The genes are TRBV27 and TRBJ2-1, with D unclear. The V and J ends lost 5 bases and 3 bases respectively, with 5 bases between them. Germline CDR1 reads MNHEY; CDR2 reads SMNVEV (reference sequence). The CDR3 contains 12 residues. The CDR3 region has the DNA TGTGCCAGCAGTCATAACTACAATGAGCAGTTCTTC. This translates into CASSHNYNEQFF.

This CDR3 is CATSIIGRHYEQYF. The CDR3 DNA sequence: TGTGCCACCAGCATAATCGGGCGCCACTACGAGCAGTACTTC. V and J are TRBV15 and TRBJ2-7; D remains unclear. CDR1 and CDR2 (germline): LNHNV, YYDKDF (reference sequence). The germline V and J ends were trimmed by 4 bases and 3 bases, with 13 bases remaining between them. The CDR3 runs to 14 residues.

This chain links TRBV19 with TRBJ1-2; D not resolved. Trimming removed 4 bases at V and 0 bases at J, with 15 bases between. In germline, CDR1 is LNHDA, CDR2 SQIVND (reference sequence). There are 16 residues in the CDR3. The CDR3 loop is CASSSIFLTANYGYTF. The CDR3 DNA is TGTGCCAGTAGTAGCATCTTTTTGACCGCTAACTATGGCTACACCTTC. The whole variable domain, remainder taken from reference TRBV19 and TRBJ1-2, is DGGITQSPKYLFRKEGQNVTLSCEQNLNHDAMYWYRQDPGQGLRLIYYSQIVNDFQKGDIAEGYSVSREKKESFPLTVTSAQKNPTAFYLCASSSIFLTANYGYTFGSGTRLTVV.

V usage is TRBV6-1 and J usage is TRBJ1-1; no clear D. The CDR3 sequence is 12 residues long. CDR1 and CDR2 (germline): MNHNS, SASEGT. Deletions cut 6 bases from V and 4 bases from J, with 9 bases between. This CDR3 reads CASSGGSTEAFF. The CDR3 DNA sequence: TGTGCCAGCAGCGGAGGAAGCACTGAAGCTTTCTTT.

This clone was seen a few times. J is TRBJ2-2 and V is TRBV27, with 9 nucleotides matching TRBD2. V dropped 3 bases and J dropped 6; count of bases not matched to a gene: 5. The CDR3 is made up of 15 amino acids. The germline gives CDR1 MNHEY, CDR2 SMNVEV (reference sequence). The CDR3 DNA reads as TGTGCCAGCAGTTTGGGTAGCGGGAGCCCCGGGGAGCTGTTTTTT. Translated, it gives CASSLGSGSPGELFF.

The chain employs TRBV7-3 and TRBJ2-4; D is perhaps TRBD1 (6 bases). The germline V gene encodes CDR1 SGHTA and CDR2 FQGTGA. Trimming removed 5 bases at V and 7 bases at J, with 15 bases between. The CDR3 length is 14 residues. CDR3 in DNA: TGTGCCAGCAGCCCTCAGGGGACGGACAACATTCAGTACTTC. Translated: CASSPQGTDNIQYF.

The chain carries TRBV2 and TRBJ2-2, with 7 nucleotides matching TRBD1. J was trimmed by 3 bases and V by 4 bases; bases with no gene match: 5. CDR3 length: 15 amino acids. Germline V lookup: CDR1 SNHLY, CDR2 FYNNEI. The CDR3: CASSGGGYDTGELFF. In DNA form, the CDR3 reads TGTGCCAGCAGTGGAGGGGGCTATGACACCGGGGAGCTGTTTTTT.

This chain joins TRBV30 and TRBJ2-4; D may be TRBD1 (6 bases). Trimming cost V 0 bases and J 6 bases, with 6 bases left between them. Germline lookup yields CDR1 GTSNPN and CDR2 SVGIG (reference sequence). This CDR3 has 12 residues. CDR3 in amino acids: CAWSVQGNIQYF. The CDR3 DNA sequence: TGTGCCTGGAGTGTACAGGGAAACATTCAGTACTTC.